The present entry profiles one T cell receptor (beta chain) with its context. Antigen specificity is unknown. The entry originates in a study of beta chain features in type 1 diabetes. Turning to the study itself: Across the samples, roughly 98,000,000 sorted cells were examined in total.

Broader study findings: Moderate yet significant TCRB CDR3 shortening was seen in Type 1 diabetes patients in all four CD4+ subsets.

All sorted populations exceeded 95% purity. As every portion of the isolated RNA was reverse transcribed, the sequencing read expressed TCRB transcripts. TCRdb's copy holds only in-frame clones and misses some; the assay was immunoSEQ multiplex PCR. The sample lists more than 20,000 clones; roughly 53% were seen once. This TCR derives from a man aged 30-40 years with type 1 diabetes. The sample was stem cell memory CD4+ T cells from blood.

CDR3 in DNA: TGCGCCAGCAGCAAGGAGGCGGATACGCAGTATTTT. Protein: CASSKEADTQYF. This rearrangement joins TRBV5-1 to TRBJ2-3; possible D gene TRBD2, 5 bases. The CDR3 sequence is 12 residues long. Trimming removed 4 bases from V and 6 bases from J, with 9 bases in between. CDR1 is SGHRS, CDR2 YFSETQ, per germline. The entire variable domain, with the rest obtained from reference TRBV5-1 and TRBJ2-3, is as follows: KAGVTQTPRYLIKTRGQQVTLSCSPISGHRSVSWYQQTPGQGLQFLFEYFSETQRNKGNFPGRFSGRQFSNSRSEMNVSTLELGDSALYLCASSKEADTQYFGPGTRLTVL.